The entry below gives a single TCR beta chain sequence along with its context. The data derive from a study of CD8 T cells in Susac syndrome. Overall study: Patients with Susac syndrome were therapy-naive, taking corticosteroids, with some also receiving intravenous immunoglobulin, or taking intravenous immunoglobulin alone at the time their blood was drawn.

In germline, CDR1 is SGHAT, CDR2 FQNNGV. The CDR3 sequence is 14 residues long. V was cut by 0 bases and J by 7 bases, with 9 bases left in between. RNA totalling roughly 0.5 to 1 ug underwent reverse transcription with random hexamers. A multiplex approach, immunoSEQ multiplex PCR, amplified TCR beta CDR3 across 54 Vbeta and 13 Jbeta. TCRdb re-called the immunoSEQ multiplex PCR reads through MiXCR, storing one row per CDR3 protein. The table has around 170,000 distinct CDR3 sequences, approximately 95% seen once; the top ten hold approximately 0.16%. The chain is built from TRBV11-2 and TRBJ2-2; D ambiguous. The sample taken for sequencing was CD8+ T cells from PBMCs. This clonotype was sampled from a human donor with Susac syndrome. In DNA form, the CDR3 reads TGTGCCAGCAGCTTAGATCCGGGTTACGGGGAGCTGTTTTTT. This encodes CASSLDPGYGELFF.